Listed here is a single TCR beta chain. Its matching antigen is unknown. The PCR used 60 Vbeta and 13 Jbeta primers. Sequencing used immunoSEQ multiplex PCR; TCRdb keeps in-frame clones, though not all of them. Among over 40,000 clones, roughly 63% were seen once, and the ten largest hold about 12%. Germline CDR1 and CDR2: MNHEY and SMNVEV (reference sequence). The CDR3 length is 14 residues. V was trimmed by 5 bases and J by 6 bases, leaving 14 bases between them. This entry is derived from a study of cytomegalovirus exposure and HLA in healthy donors. Study at large: A data release that came early held 80 million or so unique TCRs from HLA-typed donors.

Study-wide findings and caveats: Later analysis demonstrated an association between a missense DCLRE1C variant and TCR beta V- and J-gene trimming. Within an earlier analysis, most TCR beta V segments proved productive either about 87% or about 30% of the time. The majority of CMV-associated TCR beta chains were reported as apparently HLA-restricted in a later analysis.

The sequence came from a man between 60 and 70 years old in good health and CMV-seropositive. The sample taken for sequencing was PBMCs. The chain couples TRBV27 to TRBJ1-5; D gene ambiguous. DNA for the CDR3: TGTGCCAGCAGTCCAAGACTCCTCGGTCAGCCCCAGCATTTT. Translated, it gives CASSPRLLGQPQHF.